This is a list of T cell receptor beta chains from one sample in a study of T cell responses to AZD1222 COVID-19 vaccine. The table came from immunoSEQ multiplex PCR; TCRdb's copy has only in-frame clones and leaves some out. Of about 170,000 clones in the sample, 80% to 95% were seen once. The sample was peripheral blood, taken on day 0 of AZD1222 vaccination. The receptors were sampled from an adult in good health. Each CDR3 is given with its conserved first and last residue. A D gene is named only where the DNA matches it firmly. Rows may omit the clone size; those that give it use once, few, many or a size class.

>TRBJ1-6|TRBV24-1|NA|NA
TGTGCCACCAGCCGGGACTGGAGCTCCTATAATTCACCCCTCCACTTT
CATSRDWSSYNSPLHF
>TRBJ1-1|TRBV27|NA|TRBD1
TGTGCCAGCAGTCTAGGACAGGGTGGCACTGAAGCTTTCTTT
CASSLGQGGTEAFF
>TRBJ1-2|TRBV15|NA|NA
TGTGCCACCAGCAGAGGGACTCCTTATGGCTACACCTTC
CATSRGTPYGYTF
>TRBJ1-1|TRBV7-9|NA|NA
TGTGCCAGCAGCTTAAATGTGGGAGGGACTGAAGCTTTCTTT
CASSLNVGGTEAFF
>TRBJ1-2|TRBV2|NA|TRBD1
TGTGCCAGCAGACTCGGGACAGGGGGCAAGGAAAGGGATGGCTACACCTTC
CASRLGTGGKERDGYTF
>TRBJ2-5|TRBV7-8|NA|TRBD2
TGTGCCAGCAGCTCAGCCCCGCTAGCGGGACGAGCCCAAGAGACCCAGTACTTC
CASSSAPLAGRAQETQYF
>TRBJ1-5|TRBV12-3/TRBV12-4|NA|NA
TGTGCCAGCAGGAGTAGCAATCAGCCCCAGCATTTT
CASRSSNQPQHF
>TRBJ1-6|TRBV7-6|few|TRBD1
TGTGCCAGCAGCTCTGGGACAGCAAATTCACCCCTCCACTTT
CASSSGTANSPLHF
>TRBJ1-1|TRBV6-5|NA|NA
TGTGCCAGCAGTTATCACACTGAAGCTTTCTTT
CASSYHTEAFF
>TRBJ1-6|TRBV4-1|NA|NA
TGCGCCAGCAGCCAGCCGGGCCCGGGACTTTCACCCCTCCACTTT
CASSQPGPGLSPLHF
>TRBJ1-1|TRBV5-1|NA|NA
TGCGCCAGCAGCTTGGGAGGGGGGAACACTGAAGCTTTCTTT
CASSLGGGNTEAFF
>TRBJ1-1|TRBV18|NA|NA
TGTGCCAGCTCACCACCGGGACTGATGAACACTGAAGCTTTCTTT
CASSPPGLMNTEAFF
>TRBJ1-2|TRBV6-6|few|NA
TGTGCCAGCCTATACAAAGGGGGTTCCCCCTATGGCTACACCTTC
CASLYKGGSPYGYTF
>TRBJ1-6|TRBV5-1|NA|TRBD1
TGCGCCAGCAGCTTGGGTGGGACAGGGGATTTTTATAATTCACCCCTCCACTTT
CASSLGGTGDFYNSPLHF
>TRBJ2-7|TRBV27|NA|TRBD1
TGTGCCAGCAGTTTAGTAGGACAGGGGAGCTACGAGCAGTACTTC
CASSLVGQGSYEQYF
>TRBJ1-1|TRBV3-1/TRBV3-2|NA|NA
TGTGCCAGCATTAGTCCGGGGGCGAACACTGAAGCTTTCTTT
CASISPGANTEAFF
>TRBJ2-1|TRBV5-1|NA|TRBD1
TGCGCCAGCACCTACGGAGACAGGGCCGTCTACAATGAGCAGTTCTTC
CASTYGDRAVYNEQFF
>TRBJ2-5|TRBV5-5|NA|NA
TGTGCCAGCAGCTTGGTGGGGCGAGGTCAGCAAGAGACCCAGTACTTC
CASSLVGRGQQETQYF
>TRBJ2-1|TRBV19|NA|TRBD2
TGTGCCAGTAGTATAGATAAGCGGGGGGGCGCGTACAATGAGCAGTTCTTC
CASSIDKRGGAYNEQFF
>TRBJ1-4|TRBV28|NA|NA
TGTGCCAGCAGTTTGCAGGCGTATGGGCTGTTTTTT
CASSLQAYGLFF
>TRBJ1-2|TRBV19|NA|NA
TGTGCCAGTAGTGGTCGGGGCGGGGCCGGCTATGGCTACACCTTC
CASSGRGGAGYGYTF
>TRBJ2-7|TRBV19|NA|TRBD1
TGTGCCAGTAGTATAGGGACAGGGTCCCTCGAGCAGTACTTC
CASSIGTGSLEQYF
>TRBJ2-1|TRBV4-2|NA|TRBD2
TGTGCCAGCAGCCAAGATCCGGGACTAGCTGGCTCCTACAATGAGCAGTTCTTC
CASSQDPGLAGSYNEQFF
>TRBJ2-3|TRBV7-2|NA|TRBD2
TGTGCCAGCAGCATCGGGACTATGAAGCAGTATTTT
CASSIGTMKQYF
>TRBJ2-3|TRBV5-1|NA|NA
TGCGCCAGCAGCTTGGTGGGGGGACGCACAGATACGCAGTATTTT
CASSLVGGRTDTQYF
>TRBJ2-7|TRBV5-4|NA|TRBD1
TGTGCCAGCAGCTTCCGGGGACAGGCCTACGAGCAGTACTTC
CASSFRGQAYEQYF
>TRBJ2-7|TRBV27|once|TRBD1
TGTGCCAGCCCGGCGGGGACAGGGGGATCCTACGAGCAGTACTTC
CASPAGTGGSYEQYF
>TRBJ2-3|TRBV6-5|NA|TRBD1
TGTGCCACACAGGGGCCCCCAGATACGCAGTATTTT
CATQGPPDTQYF
>TRBJ2-3|TRBV13|NA|TRBD2
TGTGCCAGCAGCAGGGACGGGAGGGCAGGAAATACGCAGTATTTT
CASSRDGRAGNTQYF
>TRBJ1-2|TRBV6-5|NA|NA
TGTGCCAGCAGTTACTCATCAGGGGCGTATGGCTACACCTTC
CASSYSSGAYGYTF
>TRBJ1-1|TRBV4-1|NA|NA
TGCGCCAGCAGCCAAGAGGGATGGGGCACTGAAGCTTTCTTT
CASSQEGWGTEAFF
>TRBJ2-3|TRBV2|NA|NA
TGTGCCAGCCGGGGTACGCAGTATTTT
CASRGTQYF
>TRBJ1-5|TRBV15|NA|NA
TGTGCCACCAGCAGAGATGGGCAGCCCCAGCATTTT
CATSRDGQPQHF
>TRBJ2-1|TRBV9|once|NA
TGTGCCAGCGCGCCGGAGTCCTACAATGAGCAGTTCTTC
CASAPESYNEQFF
>TRBJ2-3|TRBV19|NA|NA
TGTGCCAGTAGTGCCAGCGCAGATACGCAGTATTTT
CASSASADTQYF
>TRBJ1-2|TRBV2|NA|NA
TGTGCCAGCAGGTTGGCATACGGGGGCTACACCTTC
CASRLAYGGYTF
>TRBJ2-7|TRBV27|NA|NA
TGTGCCAGCAGTTTATCGATAGACACCTCCTACGAGCAGTACTTC
CASSLSIDTSYEQYF
>TRBJ1-6|TRBV3-1/TRBV3-2|NA|NA
TGTGCCAGCAGCCAAGGGTCCAGGGCTGATTCACCCCTCCACTTT
CASSQGSRADSPLHF
>TRBJ2-7|TRBV6-5|NA|TRBD1
TGTGCCAGCAGTTCAGGACAGGGTAACTACGAGCAGTACTTC
CASSSGQGNYEQYF
>TRBJ2-1|TRBV5-1|NA|TRBD2
TGCGCCAGCAGCTTGTCCCCTACTAGCGTCGTAAATGAGCAGTTCTTC
CASSLSPTSVVNEQFF
>TRBJ2-5|TRBV5-6|NA|NA
TGTGCCAGCAGCTTGCAGGAGACCCAGTACTTC
CASSLQETQYF
>TRBJ1-2|TRBV11-2|NA|NA
TGTGCCAGCAGCTCCGGAACGGACAGCGCCTATGGCTACACCTTC
CASSSGTDSAYGYTF
>TRBJ2-5|TRBV18|few|NA
TGTGCCAGCTCACCACGGCAGGTTCCTGAAGAGACCCAGTACTTC
CASSPRQVPEETQYF
>TRBJ1-1|TRBV11-2|NA|NA
TGTGCCAGCAGCTTAGAGGGGTCGAACACTGAAGCTTTCTTT
CASSLEGSNTEAFF
>TRBJ1-5|TRBV6-2/TRBV6-3|NA|NA
TGTGCCAGCAGTTACGATGGGGGGGCTGGCCAGCCCCAGCATTTT
CASSYDGGAGQPQHF
>TRBJ2-1|TRBV5-4|NA|NA
TGTGCCAGCAGCCCGACAGGAAACACCTACAATGAGCAGTTCTTC
CASSPTGNTYNEQFF
>TRBJ1-1|TRBV15|NA|TRBD1
TGTGCCACCAGCACCCTGGGACAGGGGGCATTTAGGGCTTTCTTT
CATSTLGQGAFRAFF
>TRBJ2-1|TRBV6-5|once|NA
TGTGCCAGCAGACTAGAAGTCCAGTTCTTC
CASRLEVQFF
>TRBJ2-4|TRBV7-6|NA|NA
TGTGCCAGCAGCTTAGGTGTTACTAGGAGGGGCGGTTGGGACATTCAGTACTTC
CASSLGVTRRGGWDIQYF
>TRBJ2-4|TRBV15|once|TRBD2
TGTGCCACCAGCAGGGGGACTAGCGGGAGTGGGGACATTCAGTACTTC
CATSRGTSGSGDIQYF
>TRBJ2-7|TRBV27|NA|NA
TGTGCCAGCAGTTCCACGCGGGGACCGGCCCTTAACGAGCAGTACTTC
CASSSTRGPALNEQYF
>TRBJ2-7|TRBV5-1|NA|TRBD1
TGCGCCAGCAGCTTGGGACAGGGTGCCTACGAGCAGTACTTC
CASSLGQGAYEQYF
>TRBJ1-3|TRBV4-1|NA|TRBD1
TGCGCCAGCAGCTACATCGACAGGGGCCGCTCTGGAAACACCATATATTTT
CASSYIDRGRSGNTIYF
>TRBJ1-1|TRBV5-4|NA|NA
TGTGCCAGCAGTGACGGGCTTCGGACAGCTATGAACACTGAAGCTTTCTTT
CASSDGLRTAMNTEAFF
>TRBJ1-2|TRBV19|NA|NA
TGTGCCACCCACAGGGATGGCTACACCTTC
CATHRDGYTF
>TRBJ2-5|TRBV14|NA|TRBD1
TGTGCCAGCAGCCAAGACCTTAGACAGGGGCTTCCGCTTCACCTGGGCCAAGAGACCCAGTACTTC
CASSQDLRQGLPLHLGQETQYF
>TRBJ2-3|TRBV3-1/TRBV3-2|once|NA
TGTGCCAGCAGCCAATCCCGAGCCGATACGCAGTATTTT
CASSQSRADTQYF
>TRBJ1-5|TRBV12-5|NA|TRBD1
TGTGCTAGTGGTTTTCAGGGGGCAAGCGGTCAGCCCCAGCATTTT
CASGFQGASGQPQHF